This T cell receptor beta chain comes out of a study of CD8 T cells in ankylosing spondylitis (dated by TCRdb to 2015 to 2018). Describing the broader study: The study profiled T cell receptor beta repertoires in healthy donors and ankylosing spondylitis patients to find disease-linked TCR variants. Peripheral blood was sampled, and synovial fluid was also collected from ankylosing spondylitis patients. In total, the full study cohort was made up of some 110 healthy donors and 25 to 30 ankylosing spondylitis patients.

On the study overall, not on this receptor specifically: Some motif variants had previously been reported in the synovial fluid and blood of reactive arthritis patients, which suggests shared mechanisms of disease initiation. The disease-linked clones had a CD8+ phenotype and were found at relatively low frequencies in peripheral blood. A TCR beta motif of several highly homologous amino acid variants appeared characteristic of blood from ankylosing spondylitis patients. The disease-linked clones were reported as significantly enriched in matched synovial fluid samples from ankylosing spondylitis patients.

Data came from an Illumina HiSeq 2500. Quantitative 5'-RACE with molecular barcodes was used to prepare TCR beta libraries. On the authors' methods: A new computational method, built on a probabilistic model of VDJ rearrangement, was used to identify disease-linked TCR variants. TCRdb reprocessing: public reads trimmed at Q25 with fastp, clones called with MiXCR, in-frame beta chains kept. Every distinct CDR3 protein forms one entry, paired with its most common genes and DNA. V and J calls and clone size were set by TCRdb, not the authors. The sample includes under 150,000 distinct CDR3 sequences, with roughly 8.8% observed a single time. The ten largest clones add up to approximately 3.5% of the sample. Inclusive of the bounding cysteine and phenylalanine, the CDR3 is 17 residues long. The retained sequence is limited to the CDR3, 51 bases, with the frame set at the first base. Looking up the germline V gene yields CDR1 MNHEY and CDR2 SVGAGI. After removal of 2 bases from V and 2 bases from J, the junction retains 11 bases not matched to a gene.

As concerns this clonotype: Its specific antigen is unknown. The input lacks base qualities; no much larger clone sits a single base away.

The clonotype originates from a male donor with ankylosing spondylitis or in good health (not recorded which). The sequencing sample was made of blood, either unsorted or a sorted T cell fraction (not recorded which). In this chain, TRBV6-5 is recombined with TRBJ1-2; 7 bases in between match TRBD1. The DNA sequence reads TGTGCCAGCAGTTACGGGCGAACCGGGACAGCCAACTATGGCTACACCTTC. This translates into CASSYGRTGTANYGYTF.